Listed below are T cell receptor beta chains from one sample, sequenced in a study of OX40 agonist ivuxolimab in advanced cancers. Produced via immunoSEQ multiplex PCR; TCRdb's table is partial and in-frame only. The sample yields more than 50,000 clones, approximately 83% seen once. The sample was CD4+ or CD8+ T cells sorted from blood, taken in a trial of the OX40 agonist ivuxolimab. These TCRs come from an adult with an advanced solid tumor such as melanoma, head and neck, liver or kidney cancer. Each CDR3 is given with its conserved first and last residue. D genes are given only for firm matches.

cdr3_aa | j_call | d_call | v_call
CASSLWRVSYEQYF | TRBJ2-7 | NA | TRBV28
CASSPGTYSSGNTIYF | TRBJ1-3 | NA | TRBV5-6
CASSPPGQLNTEAFF | TRBJ1-1 | NA | TRBV6-5
CASSMPTSGEETQYF | TRBJ2-5 | TRBD2 | TRBV7-9
CASSVGTGIMNTEAFF | TRBJ1-1 | NA | TRBV9
CASSFSPLGLPEAFF | TRBJ1-1 | NA | TRBV5-1
CASGDVNTEAFF | TRBJ1-1 | NA | TRBV6-5
CASSQDFSGGNQPQHF | TRBJ1-5 | NA | TRBV4-3
CASSQGVEEVSSPLHF | TRBJ1-6 | NA | TRBV14
CASNTIRGISYNEQFF | TRBJ2-1 | TRBD1 | TRBV10-2
CAIRGNTEAFF | TRBJ1-1 | NA | TRBV15
CASSSPGVDGYTF | TRBJ1-2 | NA | TRBV27
CASSYSDGADGYEQFF | TRBJ2-1 | NA | TRBV6-5
CASSLVNREETQYF | TRBJ2-5 | NA | TRBV7-9
CAISTLTEINYGYTF | TRBJ1-2 | NA | TRBV10-3
CASSPTGSLYEQYF | TRBJ2-7 | TRBD1 | TRBV2
CASSLDETSPGENTEAFF | TRBJ1-1 | NA | TRBV13
CASSRTGAEAFF | TRBJ1-1 | TRBD1 | TRBV5-6
CASSLQGNEQFF | TRBJ2-1 | NA | TRBV7-9
CASSLADRGGSPLHF | TRBJ1-6 | TRBD1 | TRBV6-6
CASSMWQGTNEKLFF | TRBJ1-4 | NA | TRBV19
CASSLGRTVYNSPLHF | TRBJ1-6 | NA | TRBV4-3
CASSADSTKNIQYF | TRBJ2-4 | NA | TRBV5-1
CASSQGGGGYEQYF | TRBJ2-7 | TRBD1 | TRBV4-3
CASSYDRAYEQYF | TRBJ2-7 | NA | TRBV7-6
CASNTKPGTGLQPQHF | TRBJ1-5 | TRBD1 | TRBV2
CASSYSGVAQPQHF | TRBJ1-5 | NA | TRBV6-5
CASSLGFPPSNQPQHF | TRBJ1-5 | NA | TRBV7-8
CASSLRQGWPQHF | TRBJ1-5 | NA | TRBV5-5
CASKMTGSLQPQHF | TRBJ1-5 | TRBD1 | TRBV27
CASSPTSGGADTQYF | TRBJ2-3 | TRBD2 | TRBV7-9
CASSRGGGVSPLHF | TRBJ1-6 | NA | TRBV9
CASSVHPGQGSYEQYF | TRBJ2-7 | TRBD1 | TRBV19
CASSWGTGGADQPQHF | TRBJ1-5 | TRBD1 | TRBV7-6
CASGLGNQPQHF | TRBJ1-5 | NA | TRBV6-5
CASSLAGGLWDTEAFF | TRBJ1-1 | NA | TRBV27
CASSPRQGADTEAFF | TRBJ1-1 | TRBD1 | TRBV7-9
CASGSTGNFYEQYF | TRBJ2-7 | TRBD1 | TRBV12-5
CATSREGRQGSTQYF | TRBJ2-5 | TRBD1 | TRBV15
CATSPRGGAYEQYF | TRBJ2-7 | TRBD2 | TRBV7-9
CATSRVPGLWNTEAFF | TRBJ1-1 | NA | TRBV15
CASSLGLFNTDTQYF | TRBJ2-3 | NA | TRBV9
CASSPATALKNEQYF | TRBJ2-7 | NA | TRBV18
CDPLGPQGETQYF | TRBJ2-5 | NA | TRBV6-4
CASNKEDRGNTIYF | TRBJ1-3 | NA | TRBV19
CSALSGGANEQFF | TRBJ2-1 | TRBD2 | TRBV29-1
CATSRGGQGEGDTGELFF | TRBJ2-2 | TRBD1 | TRBV15
CASSSFDGNTEAFF | TRBJ1-1 | NA | TRBV27
CATSAQTGTPYGYTF | TRBJ1-2 | NA | TRBV15
CASSLSHRRSYNEQFF | TRBJ2-1 | NA | TRBV27
CASNAYPLSNTEAFF | TRBJ1-1 | NA | TRBV19
CASSEGGGSSYEQYF | TRBJ2-7 | TRBD2 | TRBV6-1
CASRDRKLNTEAFF | TRBJ1-1 | TRBD1 | TRBV5-1